This T cell receptor beta chain was sequenced in a study of blood T cells in healthy people across ages. The use of a sample-barcoded 5' primer and a J-beta primer mix characterized a second PCR of roughly 6 to 11 cycles. Each CDR3 protein gets one entry after TCRdb re-called the 5' RACE reads with MiXCR. The sample lists about 1.8 million distinct CDR3 sequences; about 49% were seen once. The CDR3 has 15 amino acids. Germline assignment: CDR1 SGHRS and CDR2 YFSETQ. V gave up 1 base and J gave up 7 bases; unmatched junction bases: 4. V usage is TRBV5-1 and J usage is TRBJ1-6, with 8 nucleotides matching TRBD1. The sequenced sample consisted of blood. This TCR derives from a woman aged 35 to 49 in good health. The CDR3 sequence: CASSLQRTGNSPLHF. DNA for the CDR3: TGCGCCAGCAGCTTGCAACGGACAGGGAATTCACCCCTCCACTTT.